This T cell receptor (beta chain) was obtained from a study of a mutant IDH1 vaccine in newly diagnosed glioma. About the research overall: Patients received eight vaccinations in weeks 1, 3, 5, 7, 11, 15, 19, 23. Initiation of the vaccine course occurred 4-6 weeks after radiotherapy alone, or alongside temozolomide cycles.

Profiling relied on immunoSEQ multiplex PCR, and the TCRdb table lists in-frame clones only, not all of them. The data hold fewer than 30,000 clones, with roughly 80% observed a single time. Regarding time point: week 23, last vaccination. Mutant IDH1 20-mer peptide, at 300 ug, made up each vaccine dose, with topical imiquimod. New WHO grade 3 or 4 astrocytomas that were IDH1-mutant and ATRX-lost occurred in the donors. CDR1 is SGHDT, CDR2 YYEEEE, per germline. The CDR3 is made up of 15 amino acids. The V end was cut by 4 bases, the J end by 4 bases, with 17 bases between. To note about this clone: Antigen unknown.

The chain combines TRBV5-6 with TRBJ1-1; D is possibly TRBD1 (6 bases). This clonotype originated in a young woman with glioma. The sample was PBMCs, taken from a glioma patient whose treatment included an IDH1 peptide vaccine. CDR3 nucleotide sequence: TGTGCCAGCAGCCGGGATGGGGGGCTGGTCACTGAAGCTTTCTTT. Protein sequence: CASSRDGGLVTEAFF.